This T cell receptor (beta chain) stems from a study of read filtering for tumor transcriptome and immune sequencing. Overall study findings and caveats: The sorted CD138-negative fraction was a mixed bone marrow immune population, not purified T cells.

Trimming took off 4 bases at V and 6 bases at J, with 16 bases between the two ends. The germline gives CDR1 SGHRS, CDR2 YFSETQ. The CDR3 has 14 residues. From approximately 400 ng of RNA, a library with molecular barcoded alpha/delta and beta/gamma adaptors was made. TCRdb processed the reads anew with MiXCR; each CDR3 protein has one entry. This sample has about 35,000 distinct CDR3 sequences, with roughly an eighth found just once. This clonotype was observed many times. Its antigen remains unidentified. Sequenced material: a population of CD138-negative cells sorted from bone marrow. V gene TRBV5-1 combines with J gene TRBJ2-5; D perhaps matches TRBD1 (5 bases). The sequence was collected from a donor aged 40 or older with multiple myeloma. CDR3: CASSTDGHRQTQYF. As DNA, the CDR3 is TGCGCCAGCAGCACCGACGGACACAGACAGACCCAGTACTTC.